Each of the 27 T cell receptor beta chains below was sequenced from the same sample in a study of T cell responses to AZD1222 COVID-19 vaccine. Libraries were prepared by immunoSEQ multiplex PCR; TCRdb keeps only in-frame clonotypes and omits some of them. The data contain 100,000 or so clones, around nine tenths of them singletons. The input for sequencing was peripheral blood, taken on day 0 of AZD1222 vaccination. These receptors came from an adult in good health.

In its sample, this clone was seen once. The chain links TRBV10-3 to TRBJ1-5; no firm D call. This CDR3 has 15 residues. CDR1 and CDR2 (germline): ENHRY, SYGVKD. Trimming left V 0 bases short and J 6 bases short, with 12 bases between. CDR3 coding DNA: TGTGCCATCAGTGAGTCTGGAGAGGGAACTCAGCCCCAGCATTTT. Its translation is CAISESGEGTQPQHF.

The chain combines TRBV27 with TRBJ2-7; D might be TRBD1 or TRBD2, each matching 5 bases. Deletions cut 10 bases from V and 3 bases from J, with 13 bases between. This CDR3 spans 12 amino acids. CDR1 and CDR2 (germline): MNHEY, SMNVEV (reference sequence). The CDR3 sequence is CATRDGHYEQYF. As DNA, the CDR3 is TGTGCCACCCGGGACGGTCACTACGAGCAGTACTTC.

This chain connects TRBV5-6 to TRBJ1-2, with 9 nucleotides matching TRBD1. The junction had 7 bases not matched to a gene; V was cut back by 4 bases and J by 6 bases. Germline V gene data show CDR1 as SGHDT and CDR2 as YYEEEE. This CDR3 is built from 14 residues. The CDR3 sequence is CASSIGQGRNGYTF. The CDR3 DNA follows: TGTGCCAGCAGCATTGGACAGGGGCGAAATGGCTACACCTTC.

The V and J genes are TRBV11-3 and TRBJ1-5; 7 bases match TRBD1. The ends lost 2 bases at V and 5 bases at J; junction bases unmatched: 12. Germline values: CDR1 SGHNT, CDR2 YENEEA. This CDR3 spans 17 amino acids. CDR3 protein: CASSLLWEGQLDQPQHF. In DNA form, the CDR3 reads TGTGCCAGCAGCTTATTATGGGAGGGACAGTTAGATCAGCCCCAGCATTTT.

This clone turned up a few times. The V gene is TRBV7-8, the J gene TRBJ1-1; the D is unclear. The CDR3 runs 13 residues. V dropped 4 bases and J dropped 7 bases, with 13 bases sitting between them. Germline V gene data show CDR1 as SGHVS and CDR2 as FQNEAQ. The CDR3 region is CASSSRWSLEAFF. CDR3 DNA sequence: TGTGCCAGCAGCTCGCGCTGGAGTCTTGAAGCTTTCTTT.

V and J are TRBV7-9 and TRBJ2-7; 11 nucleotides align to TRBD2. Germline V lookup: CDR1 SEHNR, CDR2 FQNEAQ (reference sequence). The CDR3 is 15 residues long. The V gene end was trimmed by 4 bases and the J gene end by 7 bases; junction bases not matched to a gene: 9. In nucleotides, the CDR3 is TGTGCCAGCAGCTCGGGCGCTAGCGGGGGGCTGGAGCAGTACTTC. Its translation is CASSSGASGGLEQYF.

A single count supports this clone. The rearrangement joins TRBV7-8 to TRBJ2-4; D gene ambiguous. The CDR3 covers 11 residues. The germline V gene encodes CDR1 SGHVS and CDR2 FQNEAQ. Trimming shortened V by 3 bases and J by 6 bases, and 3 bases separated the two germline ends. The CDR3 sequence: CASSLGNIQYF. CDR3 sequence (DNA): TGTGCCAGCAGCTTGGGAAACATTCAGTACTTC.

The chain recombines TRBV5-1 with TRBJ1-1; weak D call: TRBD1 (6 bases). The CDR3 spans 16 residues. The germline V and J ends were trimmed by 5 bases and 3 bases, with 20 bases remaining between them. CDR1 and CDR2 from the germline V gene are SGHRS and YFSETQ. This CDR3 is CASRPGAGALDTEAFF. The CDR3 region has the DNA TGCGCCAGCAGACCTGGGGCGGGGGCCTTGGACACTGAAGCTTTCTTT.

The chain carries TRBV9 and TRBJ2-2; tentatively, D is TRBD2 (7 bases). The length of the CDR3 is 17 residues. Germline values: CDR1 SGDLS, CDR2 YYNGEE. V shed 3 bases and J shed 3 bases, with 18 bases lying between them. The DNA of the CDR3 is TGTGCCAGCAGCGGTTGGATTGGGGGGGCCGACACCGGGGAGCTGTTTTTT. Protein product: CASSGWIGGADTGELFF.

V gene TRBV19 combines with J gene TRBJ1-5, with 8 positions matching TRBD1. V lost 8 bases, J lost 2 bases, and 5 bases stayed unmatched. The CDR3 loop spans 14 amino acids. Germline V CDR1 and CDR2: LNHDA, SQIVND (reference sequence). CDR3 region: CASHRGSGNQPQHF. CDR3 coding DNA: TGTGCCAGTCACAGGGGGTCGGGCAATCAGCCCCAGCATTTT. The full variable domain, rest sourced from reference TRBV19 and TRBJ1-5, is DGGITQSPKYLFRKEGQNVTLSCEQNLNHDAMYWYRQDPGQGLRLIYYSQIVNDFQKGDIAEGYSVSREKKESFPLTVTSAQKNPTAFYLCASHRGSGNQPQHFGDGTRLSIL.

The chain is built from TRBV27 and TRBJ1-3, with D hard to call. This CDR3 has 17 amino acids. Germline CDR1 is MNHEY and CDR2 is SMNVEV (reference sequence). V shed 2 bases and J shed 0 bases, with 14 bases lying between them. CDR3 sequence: CASSLNGRGYSGNTIYF. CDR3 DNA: TGTGCCAGCAGTTTAAACGGTCGAGGCTACTCTGGAAACACCATATATTTT.

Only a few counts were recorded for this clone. The CDR3 sequence: CASSIGLAGPDTQYF. CDR3 nucleotides: TGTGCCAGTAGTATCGGGCTAGCGGGGCCAGATACGCAGTATTTT. The V call is TRBV19, the J call TRBJ2-3; TRBD2 agrees at 9 bases. With 3 bases clipped from V and 4 bases from J, the junction kept 5 bases outside the gene matches. Germline values: CDR1 LNHDA, CDR2 SQIVND (reference sequence). This CDR3 spans 15 amino acids.

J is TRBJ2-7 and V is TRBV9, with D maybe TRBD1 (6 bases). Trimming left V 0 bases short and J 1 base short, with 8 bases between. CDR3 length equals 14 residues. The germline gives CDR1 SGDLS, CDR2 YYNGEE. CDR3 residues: CASSVGTASYEQYF. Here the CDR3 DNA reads TGTGCCAGCAGCGTAGGGACAGCTTCCTACGAGCAGTACTTC.

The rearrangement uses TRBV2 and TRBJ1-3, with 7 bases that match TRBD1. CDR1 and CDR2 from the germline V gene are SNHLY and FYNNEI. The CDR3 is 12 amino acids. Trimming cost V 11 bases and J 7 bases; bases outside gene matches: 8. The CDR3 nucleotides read TGTGCCGGCCACAGGGGACTCAACACCATATATTTT. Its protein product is CAGHRGLNTIYF. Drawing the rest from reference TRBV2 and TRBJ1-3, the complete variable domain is EPEVTQTPSHQVTQMGQEVILRCVPISNHLYFYWYRQILGQKVEFLVSFYNNEISEKSEIFDDQFSVERPDGSNFTLKIRSTKLEDSAMYFCAGHRGLNTIYFGEGSWLTVV.

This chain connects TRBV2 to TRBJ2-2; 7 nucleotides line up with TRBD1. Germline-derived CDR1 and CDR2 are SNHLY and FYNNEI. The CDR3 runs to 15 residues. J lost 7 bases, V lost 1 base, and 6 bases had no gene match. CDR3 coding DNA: TGTGCCAGCAGTGAAGGGACAGGTTTGTTCGGGGAGCTGTTTTTT. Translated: CASSEGTGLFGELFF.

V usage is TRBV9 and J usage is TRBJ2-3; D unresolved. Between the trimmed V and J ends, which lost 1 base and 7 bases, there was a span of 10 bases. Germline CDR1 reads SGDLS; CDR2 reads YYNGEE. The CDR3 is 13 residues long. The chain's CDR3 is CASSVSSTHTQYF. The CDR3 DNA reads TGTGCCAGCAGCGTATCCTCGACCCATACGCAGTATTTT.

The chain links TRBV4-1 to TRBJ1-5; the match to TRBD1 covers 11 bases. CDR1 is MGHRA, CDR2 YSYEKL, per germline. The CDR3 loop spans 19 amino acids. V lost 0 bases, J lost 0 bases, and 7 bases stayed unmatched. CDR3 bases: TGCGCCAGCAGCCAAGACTCAGGGACAGGGGGATATAGCAATCAGCCCCAGCATTTT. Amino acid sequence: CASSQDSGTGGYSNQPQHF.

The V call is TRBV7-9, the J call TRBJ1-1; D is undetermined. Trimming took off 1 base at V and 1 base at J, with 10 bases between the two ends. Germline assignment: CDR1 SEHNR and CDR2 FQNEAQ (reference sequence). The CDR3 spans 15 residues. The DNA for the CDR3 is TGTGCCAGCAGCTTAGATATGCCAGGGAACACTGAAGCTTTCTTT. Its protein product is CASSLDMPGNTEAFF.

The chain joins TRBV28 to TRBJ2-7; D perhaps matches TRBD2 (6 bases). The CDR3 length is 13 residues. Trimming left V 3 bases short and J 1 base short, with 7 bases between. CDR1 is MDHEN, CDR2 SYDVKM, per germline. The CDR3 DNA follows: TGTGCCAGCAGTTTTGGGGGGTCCTACGAGCAGTACTTC. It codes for CASSFGGSYEQYF.

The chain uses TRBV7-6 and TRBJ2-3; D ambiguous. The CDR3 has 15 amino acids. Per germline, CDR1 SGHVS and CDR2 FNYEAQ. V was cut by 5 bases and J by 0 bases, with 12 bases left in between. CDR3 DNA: TGTGCCAGCAGCCCCCAGGCGCTTAGCACAGATACGCAGTATTTT. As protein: CASSPQALSTDTQYF.

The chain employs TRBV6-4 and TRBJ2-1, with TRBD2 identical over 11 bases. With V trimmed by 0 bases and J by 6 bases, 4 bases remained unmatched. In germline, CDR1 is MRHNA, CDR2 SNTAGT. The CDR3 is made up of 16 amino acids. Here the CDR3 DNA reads TGTGCCAGCAGTGACTCGGGTAGCGGGGGGGTCAATGAGCAGTTCTTC. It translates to CASSDSGSGGVNEQFF.

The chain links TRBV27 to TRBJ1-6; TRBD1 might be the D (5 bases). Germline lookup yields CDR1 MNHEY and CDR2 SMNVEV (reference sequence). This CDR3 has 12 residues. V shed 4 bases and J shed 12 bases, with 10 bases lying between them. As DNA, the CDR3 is TGTGCCAGCAGTTGGAAGGGGCGACCCCTCCACTTT. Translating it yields CASSWKGRPLHF.

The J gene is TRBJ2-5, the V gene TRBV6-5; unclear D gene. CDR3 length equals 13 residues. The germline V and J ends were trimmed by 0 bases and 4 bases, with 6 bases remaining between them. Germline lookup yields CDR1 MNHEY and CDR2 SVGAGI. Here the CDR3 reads CASSYSRRETQYF. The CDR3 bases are TGTGCCAGCAGTTACTCGAGGAGAGAGACCCAGTACTTC.

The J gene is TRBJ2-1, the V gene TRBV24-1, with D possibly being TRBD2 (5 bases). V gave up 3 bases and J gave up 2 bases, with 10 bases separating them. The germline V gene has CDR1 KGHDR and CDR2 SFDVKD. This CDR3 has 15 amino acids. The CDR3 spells CATSDIALPYNEQFF. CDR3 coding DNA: TGTGCCACCAGTGATATAGCGTTACCCTACAATGAGCAGTTCTTC.

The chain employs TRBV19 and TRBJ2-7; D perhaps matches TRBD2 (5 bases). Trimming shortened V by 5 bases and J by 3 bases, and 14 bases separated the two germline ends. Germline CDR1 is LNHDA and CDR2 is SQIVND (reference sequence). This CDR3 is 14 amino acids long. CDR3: CASSPLDGDYEQYF. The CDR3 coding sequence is TGTGCCAGTAGTCCTCTGGACGGGGACTACGAGCAGTACTTC.

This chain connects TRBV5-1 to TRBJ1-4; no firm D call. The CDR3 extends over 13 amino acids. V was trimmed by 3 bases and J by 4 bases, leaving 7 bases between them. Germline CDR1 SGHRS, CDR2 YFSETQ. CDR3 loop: CASSSILNEKLFF. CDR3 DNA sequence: TGCGCCAGCAGCTCTATCCTTAATGAAAAACTGTTTTTT.

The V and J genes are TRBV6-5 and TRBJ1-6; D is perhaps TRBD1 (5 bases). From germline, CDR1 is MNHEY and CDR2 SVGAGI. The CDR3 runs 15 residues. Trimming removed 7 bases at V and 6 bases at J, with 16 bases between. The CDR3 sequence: CASTLRDPSNSPLHF. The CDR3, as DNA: TGTGCCAGCACCCTCCGGGACCCAAGTAATTCACCCCTCCACTTT.